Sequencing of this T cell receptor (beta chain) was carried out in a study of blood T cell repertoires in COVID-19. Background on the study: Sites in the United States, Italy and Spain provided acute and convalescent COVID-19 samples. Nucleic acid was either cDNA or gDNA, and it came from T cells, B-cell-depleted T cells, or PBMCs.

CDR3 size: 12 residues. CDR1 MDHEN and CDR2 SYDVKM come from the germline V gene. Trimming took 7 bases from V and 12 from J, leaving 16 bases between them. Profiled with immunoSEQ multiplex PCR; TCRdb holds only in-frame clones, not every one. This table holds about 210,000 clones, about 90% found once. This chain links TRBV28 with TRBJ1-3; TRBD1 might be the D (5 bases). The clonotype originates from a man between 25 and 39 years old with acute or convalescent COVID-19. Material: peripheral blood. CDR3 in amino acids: CASTPRGSGIYF. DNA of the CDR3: TGTGCCAGCACCCCAAGGGGTTCCGGCATATATTTT.